This is a list of T cell receptor beta chains from one sample in a study of liver allograft versus peripheral blood T cells. TCRdb processed the reads anew with MiXCR; each CDR3 protein has one entry. The data hold 8,300 or so distinct CDR3 sequences, with over 15% observed a single time. These receptors came from a human patient who had a liver transplant. The graft donor may have contributed some T cells. The CDR3 runs from the conserved cysteine through the conserved F or W. The D gene is left open where the match is weak. The listing skips clone size in some rows; elsewhere it reads once, few, many or a size class.

cdr3_aa,cdr3_nt,d_call,clone_size,v_call,j_call
CASSHHRETGELFF,TGTGCCAGCAGCCACCACCGGGAAACCGGGGAGCTGTTTTTT,NA,many,TRBV12-3/TRBV12-4,TRBJ2-2
CSARGDRGRQGYTF,TGCAGTGCTAGAGGGGACAGGGGTCGTCAGGGCTACACCTTC,TRBD1,NA,TRBV20-1,TRBJ1-2
CASGLTGGAEAFF,TGTGCTAGTGGTTTAACAGGGGGCGCTGAAGCTTTCTTT,TRBD1,NA,TRBV12-5,TRBJ1-1
CASSDLLGWTGELFF,TGTGCCAGCAGTGACCTACTAGGTTGGACCGGGGAGCTGTTTTTT,NA,medium-sized,TRBV6-5,TRBJ2-2
CSARLAVNTDTQYF,TGCAGTGCGCGCCTCGCGGTAAACACAGATACGCAGTATTTT,NA,NA,TRBV20-1,TRBJ2-3
CASSYSTQENRGEAFF,TGTGCCAGCAGTTACTCGACCCAGGAAAACAGGGGAGAAGCTTTCTTT,TRBD1,many,TRBV6-5,TRBJ1-1
CASSLMTGLTGNTIYF,TGTGCCAGCAGCTTAATGACGGGACTAACTGGAAACACCATATATTTT,NA,few,TRBV7-9,TRBJ1-3
CASRGRLNTEAFF,TGTGCCAGCCGGGGCAGGTTGAACACTGAAGCTTTCTTT,NA,NA,TRBV19,TRBJ1-1
CASSPGREMGNEQFF,TGTGCCAGCAGCCCGGGAAGAGAGATGGGCAATGAGCAGTTCTTC,NA,few,TRBV5-5,TRBJ2-1
CASSYSRDRGNTIYF,TGTGCCAGCAGTTACAGCCGGGACAGGGGAAACACCATATATTTT,TRBD1,medium-sized,TRBV6-5,TRBJ1-3
CASSWDREETQYF,TGTGCCAGCAGTTGGGACAGGGAAGAGACCCAGTACTTC,TRBD1,few,TRBV7-3,TRBJ2-5
CASSADRGYSPLHF,TGTGCCAGCAGTGCGGACAGGGGCTATTCACCCCTCCACTTT,TRBD1,large,TRBV27,TRBJ1-6
CSAGPRTGTGGYTF,TGCAGTGCTGGACCACGGACAGGGACGGGGGGCTACACCTTC,TRBD1,many,TRBV20-1,TRBJ1-2
CSAGTRLNTGELFF,TGCAGTGCTGGGACTAGGTTGAACACCGGGGAGCTGTTTTTT,TRBD2,few,TRBV20-1,TRBJ2-2
CASSRPQNTEAFF,TGTGCCAGCTCACGGCCTCAGAACACTGAAGCTTTCTTT,NA,few,TRBV18,TRBJ1-1
CASSLNLGVSTEAFF,TGTGCCAGCAGCTTAAACCTCGGGGTGTCCACTGAAGCTTTCTTT,NA,few,TRBV7-2,TRBJ1-1
CASSLSGSGEQFF,TGCGCCAGCAGCCTGTCAGGGTCTGGGGAGCAGTTCTTC,NA,NA,TRBV5-1,TRBJ2-1
CASSLGGSSYNSPLHF,TGTGCCAGCAGTTTGGGGGGAAGCTCCTATAATTCACCCCTCCACTTT,NA,medium-sized,TRBV28,TRBJ1-6
CSALPTSTSGRYNEQFF,TGCAGTGCTCTACCGACGTCAACTAGCGGGAGGTACAATGAGCAGTTCTTC,TRBD2,few,TRBV20-1,TRBJ2-1
CAIARLEYNEQFF,TGTGCCATCGCCCGGCTAGAATACAATGAGCAGTTCTTC,NA,medium-sized,TRBV10-3,TRBJ2-1
CASSLTFGGRGTEAFF,TGTGCCAGCAGCTTAACCTTTGGGGGGCGAGGAACTGAAGCTTTCTTT,NA,few,TRBV11-2,TRBJ1-1
CASSEGGYGYTF,TGTGCCAGCAGTGAAGGGGGCTATGGCTACACCTTC,NA,NA,TRBV2,TRBJ1-2
CASSLTGGAGNEKLFF,TGTGCCAGCAGCCTGACAGGGGGCGCCGGTAATGAAAAACTGTTTTTT,TRBD1,medium-sized,TRBV5-4,TRBJ1-4
CSPWSSYEQYF,TGCAGCCCCTGGAGTTCCTACGAGCAGTACTTC,NA,few,TRBV20-1,TRBJ2-7
CSASGGRGAKNIQYF,TGCAGTGCTAGTGGGGGGCGAGGGGCCAAAAACATTCAGTACTTC,NA,medium-sized,TRBV20-1,TRBJ2-4
CASSILAGVGNEQFF,TGTGCCAGTAGTATTCTAGCGGGAGTGGGTAATGAGCAGTTCTTC,TRBD2,medium-sized,TRBV19,TRBJ2-1
CASSQDLGANTGELFF,TGTGCCAGCAGCCAGGATTTGGGGGCGAACACCGGGGAGCTGTTTTTT,NA,few,TRBV7-3,TRBJ2-2
CASSLVIAGSYEQYF,TGTGCCAGCAGCTTAGTAATAGCGGGCTCCTACGAGCAGTACTTC,TRBD2,NA,TRBV7-9,TRBJ2-7
CASSPGSYEQYF,TGTGCCAGCAGTCCTGGATCCTACGAGCAGTACTTC,NA,medium-sized,TRBV6-2/TRBV6-3,TRBJ2-7
CASSLRDSHYEQYF,TGTGCCAGCAGCTTGAGGGACTCACACTACGAGCAGTACTTC,NA,NA,TRBV5-4,TRBJ2-7
CATSDRSSGGIYEQYF,TGTGCCACCAGTGACCGATCTAGCGGGGGGATCTACGAGCAGTACTTC,TRBD2,many,TRBV24-1,TRBJ2-7
CSAGWTAKNIQYF,TGCAGTGCGGGCTGGACAGCTAAAAACATTCAGTACTTC,NA,many,TRBV20-1,TRBJ2-4
CASSLEGFSGANVLTF,TGTGCCAGCAGCTTAGAAGGTTTTTCTGGGGCCAACGTCCTGACTTTC,NA,NA,TRBV11-2,TRBJ2-6
CSARAFGPSLVPTEAFF,TGCAGTGCTAGGGCCTTCGGCCCCTCGTTAGTACCCACTGAAGCTTTCTTT,NA,NA,TRBV20-1,TRBJ1-1
CASSSRDFYNEQFF,TGTGCCAGCAGTTCCCGGGACTTCTACAATGAGCAGTTCTTC,NA,many,TRBV28,TRBJ2-1
CSARDRSGTITGYTF,TGCAGTGCTAGAGATCGATCGGGGACAATCACTGGCTACACCTTC,NA,many,TRBV20-1,TRBJ1-2
CASSYSRDTEAFF,TGTGCCAGCAGTTACTCCAGGGACACTGAAGCTTTCTTT,NA,few,TRBV6-6,TRBJ1-1
CAISGGDSPLHF,TGTGCCATCAGTGGGGGGGATTCACCCCTCCACTTT,NA,medium-sized,TRBV10-3,TRBJ1-6
CASSSLGHYYNEQFF,TGTGCCAGCAGTTCCCTGGGACACTACTACAATGAGCAGTTCTTC,NA,medium-sized,TRBV27,TRBJ2-1
CSAPGGLKNTGELFF,TGCAGTGCCCCAGGCGGACTCAAGAACACCGGGGAGCTGTTTTTT,NA,NA,TRBV20-1,TRBJ2-2
CASSNPVGGDEQFF,TGTGCCAGCAGCAATCCGGTCGGGGGGGATGAGCAGTTCTTC,TRBD2,medium-sized,TRBV7-9,TRBJ2-1
CSARRSSYEQYF,TGCAGTGCTAGAAGGTCTAGCTACGAGCAGTACTTC,NA,NA,TRBV20-1,TRBJ2-7
CASSLALAELSTDTQYF,TGCGCCAGCAGCTTGGCACTAGCGGAACTAAGCACAGATACGCAGTATTTT,TRBD2,many,TRBV5-1,TRBJ2-3
CATGARDGYTF,TGTGCCACGGGGGCCCGGGATGGCTACACCTTC,NA,medium-sized,TRBV24-1,TRBJ1-2
CASSRGQGDQPQHF,TGTGCCAGTAGTAGGGGACAGGGGGATCAGCCCCAGCATTTT,TRBD1,many,TRBV19,TRBJ1-5
CAISEWGTGVGSYNEQFF,TGTGCCATCAGTGAGTGGGGGACAGGGGTTGGCTCCTACAATGAGCAGTTCTTC,TRBD1,medium-sized,TRBV10-3,TRBJ2-1
CASSSRGAGVTDTQYF,TGTGCCAGCAGCTCCCGGGGAGCGGGAGTAACGGATACGCAGTATTTT,TRBD2,NA,TRBV7-3,TRBJ2-3
CASSIGGGGNTIYF,TGTGCCAGTAGTATAGGAGGAGGGGGAAACACCATATATTTT,NA,large,TRBV19,TRBJ1-3
CASSYALSGGSHEQYF,TGTGCCAGCAGTTACGCCCTAAGCGGGGGGTCCCACGAGCAGTACTTC,TRBD2,many,TRBV6-5,TRBJ2-7
CSAIKQGDVGYTF,TGCAGTGCCATAAAACAGGGGGATGTTGGCTACACCTTC,TRBD1,medium-sized,TRBV20-1,TRBJ1-2
CASGLSRADRGGNQPQHF,TGTGCTAGTGGTTTGTCGAGAGCGGACAGGGGAGGCAATCAGCCCCAGCATTTT,TRBD1,few,TRBV12-5,TRBJ1-5
CASSLRGGRYSPLHF,TGTGCCAGCAGTTTAAGGGGGGGCAGGTATTCACCCCTCCACTTT,NA,few,TRBV28,TRBJ1-6
CASSMSSYNSPLHF,TGTGCCAGCAGTATGAGCTCCTATAATTCACCCCTCCACTTT,NA,medium-sized,TRBV6-5,TRBJ1-6